These 14 T cell receptor beta chains were all obtained from the same sample, sequenced in a study of pediatric ulcerative colitis. Libraries were prepared by immunoSEQ multiplex PCR; TCRdb keeps only in-frame clonotypes and omits some of them. In the table there are tens of thousands of clones, 86% of which are singletons. The sequencing input was blood. The origin of the receptors is a boy younger than 18 with severe ulcerative colitis.

The chain has TRBV2 and TRBJ1-1, with a tentative D call TRBD1 (6 bases). This CDR3 is 16 amino acids long. Germline V gene sequence: CDR1 SNHLY, CDR2 FYNNEI. Trimming removed 4 bases at V and 5 bases at J, with 20 bases between. This CDR3 is CASSVGGTSFGTEAFF. DNA of the CDR3: TGTGCCAGCAGTGTGGGTGGGACAAGTTTTGGGACTGAAGCTTTCTTT.

The chain is built from TRBV6-1 and TRBJ1-4; 7 bases match TRBD1. Trimming cost V 2 bases and J 11 bases; bases outside gene matches: 17. The germline CDR1 and CDR2 sequences are MNHNS and SASEGT. The CDR3 length is 17 residues. The CDR3 is CASSEQPPGTVGGKLFF. The CDR3, as DNA: TGTGCCAGCAGTGAACAACCACCCGGGACAGTCGGGGGGAAACTGTTTTTT.

This clone showed up just once. V is TRBV6-1 and J is TRBJ2-3; D gene unclear. Trimming shortened V by 3 bases and J by 4 bases, and 14 bases separated the two germline ends. Per germline, CDR1 MNHNS and CDR2 SASEGT. This CDR3 spans 15 amino acids. CDR3 sequence: CASSDFTFGADTQYF. CDR3 coding DNA: TGTGCCAGCAGTGACTTCACTTTCGGTGCAGATACGCAGTATTTT.

This clone was observed once. The V call is TRBV30, the J call TRBJ2-5; no firm D call. Trimming took 1 base from V and 4 from J, leaving 4 bases between them. Germline CDR1 and CDR2: GTSNPN and SVGIG (reference sequence). This CDR3 contains 11 residues. The CDR3, as DNA: TGTGCCTGGAGTGCAGCAGAGACCCAGTACTTC. Its translation is CAWSAAETQYF.

V gene TRBV7-9 combines with J gene TRBJ2-1; possibly TRBD2 for D (6 bases). The CDR3 loop spans 15 amino acids. CDR1 and CDR2 from the germline V gene are SEHNR and FQNEAQ (reference sequence). Deletions cut 3 bases from V and 5 bases from J, with 14 bases between. The CDR3 sequence: CASSFLASVDNEQFF. In nucleotides, the CDR3 is TGTGCCAGCAGCTTTCTAGCTAGCGTAGACAATGAGCAGTTCTTC.

As for this clone: An end of the junction does not agree with germline; a read error may underlie this. This rearrangement joins TRBV11-2 to TRBJ2-4; 10 nucleotides agree with TRBD1. CDR3 length equals 15 residues. CDR1 and CDR2 from the germline V gene are SGHAT and FQNNGV. The chain's CDR3 is CASTLRGTGENIQYF. The CDR3 DNA is TGTGCCAGCACCTTACGAGGGACAGGGGAAAACATTCAGTACTTC.

This clone was seen a single time. The V gene is TRBV11-2, the J gene TRBJ2-5, with D unclear. This CDR3 is 15 amino acids long. The V end lost 2 bases, the J end lost 5 bases, and 15 bases lay between the germline ends. Per germline, CDR1 SGHAT and CDR2 FQNNGV. CDR3 coding DNA: TGTGCCAGCAGCTTAATGGCGGCCGTCCCGGAGACCCAGTACTTC. Its translation is CASSLMAAVPETQYF.

The rearrangement links TRBV6-6 to TRBJ1-4; D is undetermined. This CDR3 contains 15 residues. Germline CDR1 and CDR2: MNHNY and SVGAGI (reference sequence). V was cut by 2 bases and J by 5 bases, with 12 bases left in between. The CDR3 bases are TGTGCCAGCAGTTACGGGCAGGACCAAAATGAAAAACTGTTTTTT. As protein: CASSYGQDQNEKLFF.

The chain is built from TRBV4-3 and TRBJ2-7, with D possibly being TRBD2 (6 bases). CDR1 and CDR2 from the germline V gene are LGHNA and YSLEER. Trimming removed 0 bases from V and 6 bases from J, with 15 bases in between. This CDR3 region has 15 residues. The CDR3 is CASSQDTGVSSEQYF. DNA of the CDR3: TGCGCCAGCAGCCAAGATACGGGAGTTTCATCCGAGCAGTACTTC.

The rearrangement joins TRBV6-1 to TRBJ1-2; perhaps TRBD1 as D (5 bases). V gave up 6 bases and J gave up 2 bases, with 13 bases separating them. The V gene's germline CDR1 is MNHNS and CDR2 SASEGT. CDR3 length equals 14 residues. The CDR3 region has the DNA TGTGCCAGCAGGGTGGGTGGGGGGAACTATGGCTACACCTTC. Residues: CASRVGGGNYGYTF.

The chain joins TRBV7-9 to TRBJ2-2; TRBD2 is a possible D gene (6 bases). This CDR3 region has 19 residues. Germline CDR1 is SEHNR and CDR2 is FQNEAQ (reference sequence). V gave up 5 bases and J gave up 3 bases, with 25 bases separating them. DNA of the CDR3: TGTGCCAGCAGCGATCCTTTGGGACGGGAGCTTTCGTACACCGGGGAGCTGTTTTTT. It translates to CASSDPLGRELSYTGELFF.

The V gene is TRBV28, the J gene TRBJ2-5, with TRBD2 identical over 10 bases. This CDR3 contains 18 residues. Germline CDR1 is MDHEN and CDR2 is SYDVKM. V shed 6 bases and J 4 bases; nucleotides not matched to a gene: 17. In DNA, the CDR3 is TGTGCCAGCAGGTCACCAGGGGGCTGGAGCGGGAGGGTAGAGACCCAGTACTTC. Its protein is CASRSPGGWSGRVETQYF.

The rearrangement links TRBV5-6 to TRBJ1-4; TRBD1 matches at 8 bases. The germline V gene has CDR1 SGHDT and CDR2 YYEEEE. V was pared by 2 bases and J by 8 bases, with 11 bases of the junction left unmatched. The CDR3 runs to 16 residues. CDR3 region: CASSFPPGQVGEKLFF. CDR3 in DNA: TGTGCCAGCAGCTTCCCCCCGGGACAGGTGGGCGAAAAACTGTTTTTT.

The chain carries TRBV6-1 and TRBJ1-3; D remains ambiguous. The V and J ends lost 0 bases and 7 bases respectively, with 10 bases between them. Germline loops: CDR1 MNHNS, CDR2 SASEGT. This CDR3 has 14 residues. CDR3 nucleotides: TGTGCCAGCAGTGAAGCGGGAGGGTACAACACCATATATTTT. Translating gives CASSEAGGYNTIYF.